This TCR beta chain was sequenced for a study of shared clonotypes between healthy human individuals. Germline CDR1 WNHNN, CDR2 SYGVQD (reference sequence). The CDR3 covers 14 residues. V lost 11 bases and J 0 bases, leaving 13 bases between the germline ends. The table came from immunoSEQ multiplex PCR; TCRdb's copy has only in-frame clones and leaves some out. The data hold over a million clones, with around 76% observed a single time. The TCR was taken from a man aged 18 to 30 in good health. The V call is TRBV10-1, the J call TRBJ1-4; the D is unclear. Sequenced input: memory CD4+ T cells sorted from blood. Described subset: CD45RA-negative fraction. DNA for the CDR3: TGCGCCGGCCCAGACGGGCCAACTAATGAAAAACTGTTTTTT. It encodes CAGPDGPTNEKLFF.